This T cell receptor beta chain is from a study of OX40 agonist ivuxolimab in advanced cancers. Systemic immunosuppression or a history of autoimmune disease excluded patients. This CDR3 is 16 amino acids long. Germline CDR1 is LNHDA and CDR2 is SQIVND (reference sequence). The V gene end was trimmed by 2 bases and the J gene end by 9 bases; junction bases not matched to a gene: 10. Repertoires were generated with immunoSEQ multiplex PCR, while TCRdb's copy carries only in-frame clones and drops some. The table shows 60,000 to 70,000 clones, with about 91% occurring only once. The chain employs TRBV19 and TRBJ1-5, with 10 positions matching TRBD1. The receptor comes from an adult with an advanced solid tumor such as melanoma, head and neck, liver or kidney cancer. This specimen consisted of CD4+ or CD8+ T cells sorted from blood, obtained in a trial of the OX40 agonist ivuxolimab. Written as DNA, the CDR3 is TGTGCCAGTAGTATATTGGGGACAGGGGACGGGAGGCCCCAGCATTTT. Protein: CASSILGTGDGRPQHF.